This T cell receptor beta chain came from a study of blood T cell repertoires in COVID-19. Study background: Samples representing acute and convalescent COVID-19 were sourced from the United States, Italy and Spain.

Produced via immunoSEQ multiplex PCR; TCRdb's table is partial and in-frame only. In the table there are some 67,000 clones, around nine tenths of which are singletons. The TCR sequence derives from a woman under 30 with acute or convalescent COVID-19. Sequenced sample: peripheral blood.

The CDR3 sequence: CASSPSTGINTEAFF. CDR3 nucleotides: TGTGCCAGCAGCCCCTCGACAGGAATAAACACTGAAGCTTTCTTT. The chain is built from TRBV13 and TRBJ1-1, with a weak D call TRBD1 (6 bases). Per the germline V gene, CDR1 is PRHDT and CDR2 is FYEKMQ (reference sequence). The CDR3 is made up of 15 amino acids. V lost 5 bases and J 2 bases, leaving 15 bases between the germline ends.